Shown below are 12 T cell receptor beta chains from a single sample sequenced in a study of identical twins. TCRdb itself ran the 5' RACE reads through MiXCR, one entry per CDR3 protein. Seen here are 420,000 or so distinct CDR3 sequences, 18% observed once, and the top ten hold more than 10%. The sequencing input was naive T cells sorted from blood. These receptors originate from a man aged 45-65 years in good health.

This clonotype was observed a handful of times. The CDR3: CAWSPRTSGWETQYF. CDR3 DNA: TGTGCCTGGAGCCCCCGGACTAGCGGGTGGGAGACCCAGTACTTC. The chain couples TRBV30 to TRBJ2-5, with TRBD2 matching over 11 bases. This CDR3 has 15 residues. Germline trimming cut 3 bases from V and 5 bases from J; bases unmatched to any gene: 8. The germline V gene has CDR1 GTSNPN and CDR2 SVGIG (reference sequence).

The chain carries TRBV6-1 and TRBJ2-1, with 8 bases identical to TRBD2. V was clipped by 5 bases and J by 6 bases; unmatched bases: 9. The CDR3 contains 15 residues. Germline V gene sequence: CDR1 MNHNS, CDR2 SASEGT. The DNA of the CDR3 is TGTGCCAGCAGTAAACGGGGGGCGGGAGGCAATGAGCAGTTCTTC. It translates to CASSKRGAGGNEQFF.

This clonotype was seen repeatedly, ten times or more. The gene calls are TRBV15 and TRBJ2-7, with a weak D call TRBD2 (5 bases). V was pared by 3 bases and J by 6 bases, with 12 bases between. Germline V gene data show CDR1 as LNHNV and CDR2 as YYDKDF (reference sequence). The CDR3 loop spans 13 amino acids. This chain's CDR3 is CATSREVQIEQYF. The CDR3 DNA is TGTGCCACCAGCAGGGAGGTTCAAATCGAGCAGTACTTC. The full variable domain, completed using reference TRBV15 and TRBJ2-7, is DAMVIQNPRYQVTQFGKPVTLSCSQTLNHNVMYWYQQKSSQAPKLLFHYYDKDFNNEADTPDNFQSRRPNTSFCFLDIRSPGLGDTAMYLCATSREVQIEQYFGPGTRLTVT.

This rearrangement joins TRBV12-3 or TRBV12-4 to TRBJ2-3, with 9 bases lining up with TRBD2. V shed 6 bases, J shed 1 base, and the junction held 14 bases outside the gene matches. The CDR3 has 18 amino acids. DNA of the CDR3: TGTGCCAGCAGCTCCCCCCCCTCAGCGGGGGGCCGCACAGATACGCAGTATTTT. This encodes CASSSPPSAGGRTDTQYF.

The CDR3 spells CSARDRWTSFEQFF. CDR3 coding DNA: TGCAGTGCTAGAGATCGGTGGACTAGCTTTGAGCAGTTCTTC. The chain recombines TRBV20-1 with TRBJ2-1, with 8 bases matching TRBD2. Germline CDR1 DFQATT, CDR2 SNEGSKA (reference sequence). V was clipped by 0 bases and J by 9 bases; unmatched bases: 7. The CDR3 loop spans 14 amino acids.

This chain connects TRBV11-2 to TRBJ2-3, with D perhaps matching TRBD2 (7 bases). This CDR3 has 15 residues. Germline loops: CDR1 SGHAT, CDR2 FQNNGV. Between the trimmed V and J ends, which lost 1 base and 6 bases, there was a span of 14 bases. The CDR3 reads CASSLGGGPSDTQYF. CDR3 in DNA: TGTGCCAGCAGCTTAGGGGGGGGGCCCTCGGATACGCAGTATTTT.

This clonotype was seen at least ten times. V gene TRBV12-3 or TRBV12-4 combines with J gene TRBJ2-2, with 10 bases lining up with TRBD2. After removal of 5 bases from V and 6 bases from J, the junction contained 9 bases not matched to a gene. The CDR3 has 16 residues. The CDR3 region has the DNA TGTGCCAGCAGTCGGCGGACTAGCGGATCAGCCGGGGAGCTGTTTTTT. It encodes CASSRRTSGSAGELFF.

This clonotype was counted ten times or more. This sequence joins TRBV29-1 and TRBJ2-7; TRBD1 matches 9 bases. This CDR3 is 13 amino acids long. The J segment lost 6 bases and the V segment lost 7 bases, leaving 10 bases of the junction unmatched. The germline gives CDR1 SQVTM, CDR2 ANQGSEA. The CDR3, as DNA: TGCAGCGCCGGTGGGGGACAGGGCTCCGAGCAGTACTTC. It translates to CSAGGGQGSEQYF.

Notes on this clonotype: At one of its ends the junction is not consistent with the germline gene, which may arise from a read error. This chain's CDR3 is CASSFGQLNTEALF. The CDR3 region has the DNA TGTGCCAGCAGCTTTGGACAGCTGAACACTGAAGCTCTCTTT. The chain links TRBV7-2 to TRBJ1-1; D might be TRBD1 (6 bases). Germline V CDR1 and CDR2: SGHTA, FQGNSA. This CDR3 has 14 residues.

The chain combines TRBV5-1 with TRBJ2-1; a possible D gene is TRBD1 (5 bases). The CDR3 is 16 amino acids. V was cut by 1 base and J by 4 bases, with 15 bases left in between. From germline, CDR1 is SGHRS and CDR2 YFSETQ. The CDR3 coding sequence is TGCGCCAGCAGCTTGATGGGGCAGACCATTTACAATGAGCAGTTCTTC. As protein: CASSLMGQTIYNEQFF.

This clonotype was picked up a small number of times. The rearrangement joins TRBV20-1 to TRBJ2-2, with 10 bases aligning to TRBD2. Germline V gives CDR1 DFQATT, CDR2 SNEGSKA (reference sequence). The CDR3 totals 14 residues. Trimming cost V 5 bases and J 4 bases; bases outside gene matches: 4. The chain's CDR3 is CSALAGEGTGELFF. Here the CDR3 DNA reads TGCAGTGCTCTAGCGGGAGAGGGCACCGGGGAGCTGTTTTTT.

This chain links TRBV7-8 with TRBJ1-6, with 9 bases matching TRBD1. From germline, CDR1 is SGHVS and CDR2 FQNEAQ. CDR3 length: 15 residues. The junction had 9 bases not matched to a gene; V was cut back by 5 bases and J by 10 bases. The CDR3 sequence: CASSLLDRGNSPLHF. Here the CDR3 DNA reads TGTGCCAGCAGCCTATTGGACAGGGGAAACTCACCCCTCCACTTT. The full variable domain, with the rest looked up from reference TRBV7-8 and TRBJ1-6, is GAGVSQSPRYKVAKRGQDVALRCDPISGHVSLFWYQQALGQGPEFLTYFQNEAQLDKSGLPSDRFFAERPEGSVSTLKIQRTQQEDSAVYLCASSLLDRGNSPLHFGNGTRLTVT.